The rows below give T cell receptor beta chains drawn from one sample of a study of blood T cell repertoires in COVID-19. Clones were read by immunoSEQ multiplex PCR, and TCRdb kept only the in-frame ones, dropping some. The repertoire consists of 200,000 to 250,000 clones, with approximately 90% occurring once and the leading ten covering approximately 0.9%. The specimen was PBMCs or T cells enriched from blood (not recorded which). The receptors stem from a man in his forties or fifties who had been exposed to COVID-19. Each CDR3 is given with its conserved first and last residue. D genes are given only for firm matches. Where a row states a size, it is once, few, many or the class of an expanded clone; other rows omit it.

J: TRBJ1-3; D: TRBD1; V: TRBV7-3; size: -; length: 16; DNA: TGTGCCAGCAGTCCTCTAGGGCAGGGGGTAGGAAACACCATATATTTT; CDR3: CASSPLGQGVGNTIYF
J: TRBJ2-5; D: -; V: TRBV5-1; size: -; length: 12; DNA: TGCGCCAGCAGCTTGACAGGCGAGACCCAGTACTTC; CDR3: CASSLTGETQYF
J: TRBJ1-4; D: TRBD1; V: TRBV5-4; size: -; length: 17; DNA: TGTGCCAGCCGCTCCGTTGGACAGGGTGCAACTAATGAAAAACTGTTTTTT; CDR3: CASRSVGQGATNEKLFF
J: TRBJ1-4; D: TRBD1; V: TRBV19; size: -; length: 14; DNA: TGTGCCAGTAGACTCCAGGGGGCGTCGGAAAAACTGTTTTTT; CDR3: CASRLQGASEKLFF
J: TRBJ2-2; D: -; V: TRBV7-9; size: -; length: 14; DNA: TGTGCCAGCAGCTTCACAGTGAACACCGGGGAGCTGTTTTTT; CDR3: CASSFTVNTGELFF
J: TRBJ2-1; D: -; V: TRBV25-1; size: -; length: 15; DNA: TGTGCCAGCAGTGAATTTGGGGCGAGGAACAATGAGCAGTTCTTC; CDR3: CASSEFGARNNEQFF
J: TRBJ2-3; D: TRBD2; V: TRBV19; size: -; length: 16; DNA: TGTGCCAGTAGAAAAGCGGGGGCCAACCCCACAGATACGCAGTATTTT; CDR3: CASRKAGANPTDTQYF
J: TRBJ2-2; D: TRBD2; V: TRBV3-1/TRBV3-2; size: -; length: 16; DNA: TGTGCCAGCAGCCAGTTAGGCGGGAGGGGCCCCGGGGAGCTGTTTTTT; CDR3: CASSQLGGRGPGELFF
J: TRBJ1-1; D: TRBD1; V: TRBV2; size: -; length: 13; DNA: TGTGCCGCGGTCCGGGACAGGTACACTGAAGCTTTCTTT; CDR3: CAAVRDRYTEAFF
J: TRBJ2-1; D: -; V: TRBV11-1; size: -; length: 16; DNA: TGTGCCAGCAGCTCACGCTTGGCAGCGTCCTACAATGAGCAGTTCTTC; CDR3: CASSSRLAASYNEQFF
J: TRBJ1-1; D: -; V: TRBV15; size: -; length: 13; DNA: TGTGCCACCAGCCCCCAGATGGACACTGAAGCTTTCTTT; CDR3: CATSPQMDTEAFF
J: TRBJ2-2; D: -; V: TRBV5-1; size: -; length: 13; DNA: TGCGCCAGCAGCTATCCTAGCACCGGGGAGCTGTTTTTT; CDR3: CASSYPSTGELFF
J: TRBJ2-3; D: -; V: TRBV19; size: -; length: 14; DNA: TGTGCCAGTAGTACACGGACTGGCACAGATACGCAGTATTTT; CDR3: CASSTRTGTDTQYF
J: TRBJ1-2; D: -; V: TRBV6-5; size: -; length: 13; DNA: TGTGCCAGCAGTTACTCGGTCGGGTTTGGCTACACCTTC; CDR3: CASSYSVGFGYTF
J: TRBJ1-3; D: -; V: TRBV7-9; size: -; length: 15; DNA: TGTGCCAGCAGCCCTCCAGGCAGGGGTTACAACACCATATATTTT; CDR3: CASSPPGRGYNTIYF
J: TRBJ2-1; D: -; V: TRBV11-3; size: once; length: 16; DNA: TGTGCCAGCAGTCCTCGGGGGACAGACTCCTACAATGAGCAGTTCTTC; CDR3: CASSPRGTDSYNEQFF
J: TRBJ1-1; D: -; V: TRBV20-1; size: -; length: 15; DNA: TGCAGTGCTAGTACCCCCGGCAGGCGAGACGCTGAAGCTTTCTTT; CDR3: CSASTPGRRDAEAFF
J: TRBJ2-5; D: -; V: TRBV14; size: -; length: 13; DNA: TGTGCCAGCAGTCGACAGTTCCAAGAGACCCAGTACTTC; CDR3: CASSRQFQETQYF